This is a list of T cell receptor beta chains from one sample in a study of blood T cell repertoires in COVID-19. Libraries were prepared by immunoSEQ multiplex PCR; TCRdb keeps only in-frame clonotypes and omits some of them. The data contain tens of thousands of clones, approximately 89% of them singletons. Input material: peripheral blood. The receptors derive from a man in his 60s with active or convalescent COVID-19. Each CDR3 is given with its conserved first and last residue. The order of the fields is J gene, clone size, V gene, D gene, CDR3 protein, CDR3 DNA. The D gene is left open where the match is weak. Clone size is given for some rows only: seen once, a few or many times, or a class if the clone is expanded.

TRBJ2-2	-	TRBV11-2	-	CASSFTRGTGELFF	TGTGCCAGCAGCTTCACTCGGGGGACCGGGGAGCTGTTTTTT
TRBJ2-3	-	TRBV28	-	CASSLGGVARDTQYF	TGTGCCAGCAGTTTAGGCGGGGTGGCTCGCGATACGCAGTATTTT
TRBJ1-5	-	TRBV28	-	CASTSQGSNQPQHF	TGTGCCAGCACCTCACAGGGTAGCAATCAGCCCCAGCATTTT
TRBJ2-2	-	TRBV7-2	TRBD1	CASSLNGQENTGELFF	TGTGCCAGCAGCTTAAACGGACAGGAAAACACCGGGGAGCTGTTTTTT
TRBJ2-5	-	TRBV7-2	TRBD2	CASSSGTSGRETQYF	TGTGCCAGCAGCTCCGGGACTAGCGGGAGAGAGACCCAGTACTTC
TRBJ1-2	-	TRBV7-2	-	CASSERGGKNYGYTF	TGTGCCAGCTCGGAGAGGGGAGGAAAGAACTATGGCTACACCTTC
TRBJ1-2	-	TRBV4-3	TRBD1	CASSQDPGQGGYGYTF	TGCGCCAGCAGCCAAGACCCCGGACAGGGAGGCTATGGCTACACCTTC
TRBJ1-1	-	TRBV25-1	-	CASSESGNREFEAFF	TGTGCCAGCAGTGAATCAGGTAACAGGGAGTTTGAAGCTTTCTTT
TRBJ1-1	-	TRBV19	-	CASSMGGPTEAFF	TGTGCCAGTAGTATGGGGGGGCCGACTGAAGCTTTCTTT
TRBJ1-2	-	TRBV29-1	TRBD1	CSGRQGRHYTF	TGCAGCGGAAGACAGGGCCGGCACTACACCTTC
TRBJ1-6	-	TRBV5-6	-	CASSLAGVYNSPLHF	TGTGCCAGCAGCTTGGCGGGGGTTTATAATTCACCCCTCCACTTT
TRBJ2-3	-	TRBV6-5	TRBD2	CASSPSGAITDTQYF	TGTGCCAGCAGTCCTAGCGGGGCAATCACAGATACGCAGTATTTT
TRBJ1-5	-	TRBV12-3/TRBV12-4	-	CASSFGGDQPQHF	TGTGCCAGCAGTTTTGGGGGGGATCAGCCCCAGCATTTT
TRBJ1-2	-	TRBV6-5	TRBD1	CASSYSRTGQYGGYTF	TGTGCCAGCAGTTACTCGCGGACAGGGCAATATGGTGGCTACACCTTC
TRBJ2-2	-	TRBV7-2	-	CASSQWGVQNTGELFF	TGTGCCAGCAGCCAGTGGGGCGTACAGAACACCGGGGAGCTGTTTTTT
TRBJ1-2	many	TRBV6-1	TRBD1	CASSEFYRGYGYTF	TGTGCCAGCAGTGAATTTTACAGGGGCTATGGCTACACCTTC
TRBJ2-2	once	TRBV5-1	TRBD2	CASSLVLAGGTTGELFF	TGCGCCAGCAGCTTGGTTCTAGCGGGAGGAACGACCGGGGAGCTGTTTTTT
TRBJ1-1	-	TRBV19	TRBD1	CASTEDRVGYTEAFF	TGTGCCAGTACCGAAGACAGGGTGGGGTACACTGAAGCTTTCTTT
TRBJ1-6	-	TRBV5-4	TRBD1	CASSSPGQGIDNSPLHF	TGTGCCAGCAGCTCCCCGGGACAGGGAATAGATAATTCACCCCTCCACTTT
TRBJ1-4	-	TRBV28	TRBD1	CASTSDRGANEKLFF	TGTGCCAGCACCTCGGACAGGGGGGCTAATGAAAAACTGTTTTTT
TRBJ1-5	-	TRBV19	-	CASSNARLPQHF	TGTGCCAGTAGTAATGCACGGTTGCCCCAGCATTTT
TRBJ2-5	once	TRBV7-2	-	CASSLEMLAGAQYF	TGTGCCAGCAGCTTAGAAATGCTAGCTGGGGCCCAGTACTTC
TRBJ2-1	-	TRBV28	TRBD2	CASSTSGRTSDRDDEQFF	TGTGCCAGCAGCACTAGCGGGAGGACCTCGGACCGGGACGATGAGCAGTTCTTC
TRBJ1-2	-	TRBV5-6	TRBD1	CASSLGTGGYTF	TGTGCCAGCAGCTTGGGGACAGGGGGCTACACCTTC
TRBJ1-2	-	TRBV10-3	-	CAISESSGYNYGYTF	TGTGCCATCAGTGAGTCGTCAGGTTACAACTATGGCTACACCTTC
TRBJ1-2	once	TRBV5-4	-	CASSPGSRQNYGYTF	TGTGCCAGCAGCCCGGGATCAAGGCAGAACTATGGCTACACCTTC
TRBJ1-1	-	TRBV11-3	TRBD1	CASSPKQGGSSEAFF	TGTGCCAGCAGCCCAAAACAGGGGGGAAGTTCTGAAGCTTTCTTT
TRBJ1-4	-	TRBV15	-	CATSSQQGVSEKLFF	TGTGCCACCAGCTCCCAACAGGGTGTGAGTGAAAAACTGTTTTTT
TRBJ1-2	-	TRBV4-1	-	CASSQQGFSYGYTF	TGCGCCAGCAGCCAACAGGGATTCAGTTATGGCTACACCTTC
TRBJ1-2	-	TRBV28	-	CASSLQTGHLTATYGYTF	TGTGCCAGCAGCCTTCAAACAGGGCACCTAACTGCTACCTATGGCTACACCTTC
TRBJ1-1	-	TRBV5-1	-	CASKTQAGNTEAFF	TGCGCCAGCAAGACCCAGGCGGGGAACACTGAAGCTTTCTTT
TRBJ2-2	-	TRBV10-3	TRBD1	CAISETGTGTGELFF	TGTGCCATCAGTGAGACCGGGACAGGGACCGGGGAGCTGTTTTTT
TRBJ1-1	-	TRBV14	-	CASSQAGKGSWSVETFF	TGTGCCAGCAGCCAAGCGGGGAAAGGCAGTTGGAGTGTTGAGACTTTCTTT
TRBJ1-5	once	TRBV28	-	CASSLWGGNYQPQHF	TGTGCCAGCAGTTTATGGGGCGGGAACTATCAGCCCCAGCATTTT
TRBJ2-3	-	TRBV28	-	CATLDRNTDTQYF	TGTGCCACCCTAGACAGGAACACAGATACGCAGTATTTT
TRBJ2-1	-	TRBV2	-	CASSLVGGNEQFF	TGTGCCAGCAGTCTAGTTGGAGGGAATGAGCAGTTCTTC
TRBJ2-2	-	TRBV7-8	TRBD2	CASSGTGTSWTGELFF	TGTGCCAGCAGCGGCACCGGGACTAGTTGGACCGGGGAGCTGTTTTTT
TRBJ1-2	-	TRBV10-3	TRBD1	CAIKGDSSTYGYTF	TGTGCCATCAAGGGGGACAGCTCAACTTATGGCTACACCTTC
TRBJ2-1	once	TRBV7-2	-	CASRTDRFYNEQFF	TGTGCCAGCAGGACCGACAGGTTCTACAATGAGCAGTTCTTC
TRBJ1-6	-	TRBV27	-	CASSYTYNSPLHF	TGTGCCAGCAGTTATACATATAATTCACCCCTCCACTTT
TRBJ1-4	-	TRBV2	-	CASKGTSNEKLFF	TGTGCCAGCAAAGGGACTTCTAATGAAAAACTGTTTTTT
TRBJ2-1	-	TRBV7-2	-	CATSLRGSYNEQFF	TGTGCCACATCCTTGCGGGGCTCCTACAATGAGCAGTTCTTC
TRBJ1-5	once	TRBV28	-	CASNPGLSNQPQHF	TGTGCCAGCAATCCGGGACTTAGCAATCAGCCCCAGCATTTT
TRBJ2-1	-	TRBV24-1	TRBD2	CATSDNAGLGLDEQFF	TGTGCCACCAGTGACAATGCGGGACTAGGGCTCGATGAGCAGTTCTTC
TRBJ2-3	-	TRBV14	TRBD1	CASSLRQGPKSTDTQYF	TGTGCCAGCAGCCTTAGACAGGGGCCCAAGTCGACAGATACGCAGTATTTT
TRBJ2-2	-	TRBV18	-	CASSPLGEETGELFF	TGTGCCAGCTCACCATTAGGGGAAGAGACCGGGGAGCTGTTTTTT
TRBJ1-1	-	TRBV29-1	-	CSATPGEWSEAFF	TGCAGCGCTACCCCAGGGGAGTGGTCTGAAGCTTTCTTT
TRBJ1-5	-	TRBV7-2	TRBD1	CASRGQDNQPQHF	TGTGCCAGCAGGGGACAGGACAATCAGCCCCAGCATTTT
TRBJ2-2	-	TRBV5-6	-	CASSLYRVNTGELFF	TGTGCCAGCAGCTTGTACAGGGTAAACACCGGGGAGCTGTTTTTT
TRBJ1-1	-	TRBV7-9	TRBD1	CASSLGDRTGSEAFF	TGTGCCAGCAGCTTAGGGGACCGGACAGGGTCTGAAGCTTTCTTT
TRBJ2-1	-	TRBV30	TRBD1	CAWSTGVNEQFF	TGTGCCTGGAGTACAGGGGTCAATGAGCAGTTCTTC
TRBJ1-2	-	TRBV3-1/TRBV3-2	-	CASSQDGRGGYTF	TGTGCCAGCAGCCAAGATGGTCGAGGTGGCTACACCTTC
TRBJ1-1	-	TRBV5-1	-	CASSPGTSNTEAFF	TGCGCCAGCAGCCCCGGGACATCGAACACTGAAGCTTTCTTT
TRBJ2-1	-	TRBV2	TRBD2	CASRGLAGVSQNNEQFF	TGTGCCAGCAGGGGACTAGCGGGAGTTTCCCAAAACAATGAGCAGTTCTTC
TRBJ1-4	-	TRBV29-1	TRBD1	CSIRERGTGEKLFF	TGCAGCATTAGAGAACGGGGGACAGGGGAAAAACTGTTTTTT
TRBJ1-1	-	TRBV12-3/TRBV12-4	TRBD1	CASRSRTGPAFF	TGTGCCAGCAGATCTCGGACAGGGCCGGCTTTCTTT
TRBJ2-3	-	TRBV27	-	CASSIVSTDTQYF	TGTGCCAGCAGTATCGTGAGCACAGATACGCAGTATTTT
TRBJ1-1	-	TRBV19	-	CASKGLGHRNTEAFF	TGTGCCAGTAAAGGCCTTGGACACCGGAACACTGAAGCTTTCTTT
TRBJ1-3	few	TRBV28	TRBD1	CASSSNQGGAGNTIYF	TGTGCCAGCAGTTCCAATCAGGGGGGTGCTGGAAACACCATATATTTT
TRBJ1-5	-	TRBV12-3/TRBV12-4	-	CASSLGHRSAQHF	TGTGCCAGCAGTTTGGGACACCGGTCGGCCCAGCATTTT